This T cell receptor beta chain was observed in a study of blood T cell repertoires in COVID-19 (dated by TCRdb to 2020 to 2022). Regarding the research as a whole: Samples from collaborators originated in the United States, Italy and Spain and spanned both the acute and convalescent phases of COVID-19. The prospective study material was composed of cDNA or gDNA derived from T cells, B-cell-depleted T cells, or PBMCs. The dataset comprised deeply sampled blood TCRbeta repertoires from subjects exposed to, actively infected with, or recovered from COVID-19. The repertoires were made available in a free public database intended to serve as a resource for research on the immune response to SARS-CoV-2. Samples came from the ongoing ImmuneRACE study (first 160 participants) plus 1,254 subjects from 6 global collaborators. Sample metadata almost always included a de-identified subject ID, COVID-19 status, age in years and sex. HLA class I and class II types, where available, came from metadata supplied by the sample provider rather than from assay-based typing.

The investigation overall reported the following: The amount of clinical and demographic metadata varied by source and participant and was provided uncurated.

The V end loses 6 bases and the J end loses 0 bases, and a stretch of 21 bases separates them. The CDR3 runs 18 residues from the cysteine to the phenylalanine. CDR3 DNA is the only sequence kept; it has 54 bases, read in frame from the first base. Enrolling through a virtual design, the prospective study's participants ranged in age from roughly 18 to 90 years and lived across 20 to 25 United States geographic areas. To assign participants to cohorts, the prospective study relied on clinical history that participants themselves reported in a screening survey and a study questionnaire. For ImmuneRACE Cohort 3, a participant was defined as recovered based on two consecutive negative NP/OP PCR tests, clearance by a healthcare professional, or resolution of symptoms. In the prospective study, whole blood, serum and a nasopharyngeal or oropharyngeal swab were collected from each participant by mobile phlebotomists. Additional blood draws and questionnaires over an approximately 2-month period could optionally be provided by prospective study participants. Blood samples from the prospective study were shipped frozen or at room temperature prior to DNA extraction.

TCRbeta CDR3 regions were amplified from genomic DNA using the immunoSEQ Assay, a bias-controlled multiplex PCR. The authors' analysis ran thus. Within the assay, amplification of reference gene primers was used to estimate how many nucleated cells each sample contained. To quantify the absolute abundance of each unique TCRbeta CDR3 rearrangement, sequence reads were collapsed and filtered. For each sample, productive Simpson clonality was calculated as the square root of Simpson's diversity index across productive rearrangements. Not all clones reach the TCRdb copy of this immuneACCESS table, which keeps in-frame sequences only. Checked studies attribute under half of the gap to unresolved V genes and leave the rest unexplained. The DNA gave D and trimming, while V, J and clone size come from that table. The sample contains around 180,000 clones, roughly 80% of them found a single time. The ten largest make up about 12% of the sample.

This clone was detected only once. Its specific antigen is unknown. Per-nucleotide qualities are absent, and no much larger clonotype sits a single base away. The receptor chain draws on TRBV23-1 and TRBJ1-5; a tentative D call is TRBD1 (6 bases match). TRBV23-1 is an ORF, and what it does is uncertain. This receptor was obtained from a man in his forties or fifties who had recovered from COVID-19. The specimen was PBMCs or T cells enriched from blood (not recorded which). DNA sequence: TGCGCCAGCAGAAGGCGACAGGCACAGACTTATAGCAATCAGCCCCAGCATTTT. It is translated as CASRRRQAQTYSNQPQHF.